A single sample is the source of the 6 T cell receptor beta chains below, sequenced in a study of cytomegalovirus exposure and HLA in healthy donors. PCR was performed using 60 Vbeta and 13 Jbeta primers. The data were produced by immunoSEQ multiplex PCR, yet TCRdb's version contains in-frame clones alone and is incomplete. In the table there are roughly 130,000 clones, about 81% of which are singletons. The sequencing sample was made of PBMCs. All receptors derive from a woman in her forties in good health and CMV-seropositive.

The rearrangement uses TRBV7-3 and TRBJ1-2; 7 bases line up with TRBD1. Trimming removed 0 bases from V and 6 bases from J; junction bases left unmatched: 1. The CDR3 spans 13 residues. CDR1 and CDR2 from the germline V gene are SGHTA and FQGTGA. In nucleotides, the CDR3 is TGTGCCAGCAGCTTAACAACAGGGGATGGCTACACCTTC. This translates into CASSLTTGDGYTF.

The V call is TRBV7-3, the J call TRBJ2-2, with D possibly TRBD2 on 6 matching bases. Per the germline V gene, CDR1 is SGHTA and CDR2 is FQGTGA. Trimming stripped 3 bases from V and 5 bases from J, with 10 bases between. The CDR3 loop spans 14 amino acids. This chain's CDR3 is CASSLSGGTGELFF. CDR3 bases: TGTGCCAGCAGCTTGTCCGGGGGAACCGGGGAGCTGTTTTTT.

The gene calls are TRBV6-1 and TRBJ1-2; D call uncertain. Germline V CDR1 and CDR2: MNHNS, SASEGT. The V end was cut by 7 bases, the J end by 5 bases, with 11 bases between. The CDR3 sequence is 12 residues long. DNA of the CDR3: TGTGCCAGCACCTTCGTCTCTTATGGCTACACCTTC. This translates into CASTFVSYGYTF.

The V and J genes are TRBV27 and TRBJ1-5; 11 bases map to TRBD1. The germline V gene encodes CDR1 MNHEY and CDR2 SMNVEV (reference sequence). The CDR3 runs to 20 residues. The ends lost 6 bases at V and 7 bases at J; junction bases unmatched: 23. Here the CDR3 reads CASSERVPGGGQGAWQPQHF. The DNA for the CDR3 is TGTGCCAGCAGCGAACGTGTCCCTGGAGGAGGACAGGGGGCATGGCAGCCCCAGCATTTT.

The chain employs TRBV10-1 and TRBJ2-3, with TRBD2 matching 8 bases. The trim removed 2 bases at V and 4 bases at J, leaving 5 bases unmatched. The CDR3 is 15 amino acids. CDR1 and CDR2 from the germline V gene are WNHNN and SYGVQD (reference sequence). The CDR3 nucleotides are TGCGCCAGCAGTGAGGGCGGGGGGCCGTCAGATACGCAGTATTTT. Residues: CASSEGGGPSDTQYF.

The CDR3, as DNA: TGTGCCAGCAGTGAAGACAGGGTAAATGGCTACACCTTC. Protein: CASSEDRVNGYTF. J is TRBJ1-2 and V is TRBV2; D may be TRBD1 (6 bases). V gave up 1 base and J gave up 6 bases, with 9 bases separating them. The CDR3 sequence is 13 residues long. Germline CDR1 reads SNHLY; CDR2 reads FYNNEI.